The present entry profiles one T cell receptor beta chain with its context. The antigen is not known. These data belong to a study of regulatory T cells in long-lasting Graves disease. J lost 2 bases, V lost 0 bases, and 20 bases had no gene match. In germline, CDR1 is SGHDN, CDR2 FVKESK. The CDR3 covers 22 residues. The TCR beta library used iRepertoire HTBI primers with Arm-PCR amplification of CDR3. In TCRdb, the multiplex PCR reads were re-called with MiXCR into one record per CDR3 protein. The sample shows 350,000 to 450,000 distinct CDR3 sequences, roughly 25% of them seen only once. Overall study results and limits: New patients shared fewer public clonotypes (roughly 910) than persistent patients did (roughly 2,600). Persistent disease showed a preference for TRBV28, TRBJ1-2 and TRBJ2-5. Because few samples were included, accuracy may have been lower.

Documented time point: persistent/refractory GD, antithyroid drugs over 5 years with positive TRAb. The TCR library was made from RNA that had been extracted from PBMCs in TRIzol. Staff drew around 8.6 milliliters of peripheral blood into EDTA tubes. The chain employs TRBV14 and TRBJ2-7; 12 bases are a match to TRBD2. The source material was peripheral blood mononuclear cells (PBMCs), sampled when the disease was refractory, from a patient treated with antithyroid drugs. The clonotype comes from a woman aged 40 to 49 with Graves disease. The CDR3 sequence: CASSQEFRDPKGLAGGPYEQYF. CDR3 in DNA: TGTGCCAGCAGCCAAGAATTCCGGGACCCAAAAGGCCTAGCGGGAGGGCCCTACGAGCAGTACTTC.